These 8 T cell receptor beta chains came from one sample sequenced in a study of shared clonotypes between healthy human individuals. Some clones are missing from TCRdb's copy, which holds only in-frame ones; the method was immunoSEQ multiplex PCR. There are 230,000 or so clones in the sample; approximately 65% occur only once, and over 8.5% lies in the top ten. Sequencing was performed on memory CD4+ T cells sorted from blood. Subset indicated: CD45RA-negative fraction. The receptors shown here come from a man younger than 45 in good health.

The chain couples TRBV5-1 to TRBJ2-3; maybe TRBD2 (6 bases). The V gene's germline CDR1 is SGHRS and CDR2 YFSETQ. Trimming pared 0 bases from V and 2 bases from J, leaving 10 bases between. CDR3 length equals 15 residues. As DNA, the CDR3 is TGCGCCAGCAGCTTGGTTGTAGCGGCCACAGATACGCAGTATTTT. It encodes CASSLVVAATDTQYF.

As DNA, the CDR3 is TGTGCCAGCAGCATAAGCGGGACAGGGGAGACCGGGGAGCTGTTTTTT. Translated, it gives CASSISGTGETGELFF. The chain employs TRBV7-9 and TRBJ2-2, with TRBD1 identical over 10 bases. The V and J ends lost 5 bases and 5 bases, in that order; junction bases with no gene match: 8. The germline V gene has CDR1 SEHNR and CDR2 FQNEAQ (reference sequence). The CDR3 runs to 16 residues.

The chain is built from TRBV5-6 and TRBJ2-2; 11 positions agree with TRBD2. Germline V CDR1 and CDR2: SGHDT, YYEEEE. V dropped 1 base and J dropped 5; count of bases not matched to a gene: 7. CDR3 size: 17 residues. CDR3 DNA sequence: TGTGCCAGCAGCTTGTTTAGCGGGAGGGCCGGGACCGGGGAGCTGTTTTTT. Residues: CASSLFSGRAGTGELFF.

V and J are TRBV2 and TRBJ1-2, with 9 nucleotides matching TRBD1. The CDR3 contains 14 residues. The V segment lost 3 bases and the J segment 8 bases; nucleotides outside the gene matches: 7. Germline CDR1 reads SNHLY; CDR2 reads FYNNEI. Here the CDR3 DNA reads TGTGCCAGCAGTGAGGGGGGACAGGGTAGAGGCTACACCTTC. Amino acids: CASSEGGQGRGYTF.

The V gene is TRBV11-2, the J gene TRBJ2-3; 7 nucleotides line up with TRBD2. This CDR3 is 13 amino acids long. V was clipped by 8 bases and J by 4 bases; unmatched bases: 6. Germline V lookup: CDR1 SGHAT, CDR2 FQNNGV. The CDR3, as DNA: TGTGCCAGCTCCTCGGGGGGTCCAGATACGCAGTATTTT. It specifies CASSSGGPDTQYF.

The chain combines TRBV9 with TRBJ2-1; 12 bases fit TRBD2. V lost 0 bases, J lost 10 bases, and 5 bases stayed unmatched. This CDR3 spans 15 amino acids. Germline V lookup: CDR1 SGDLS, CDR2 YYNGEE. In DNA, the CDR3 is TGTGCCAGCAGCGTAGGGACTAGCGGGATTGGGGAGCAGTTCTTC. As protein: CASSVGTSGIGEQFF. Complete variable domain (other parts from reference TRBV9 and TRBJ2-1): DSGVTQTPKHLITATGQRVTLRCSPRSGDLSVYWYQQSLDQGLQFLIQYYNGEERAKGNILERFSAQQFPDLHSELNLSSLELGDSALYFCASSVGTSGIGEQFFGPGTRLTVL.

V is TRBV19 and J is TRBJ2-1; a weak D match, TRBD2 (6 bases). Germline V CDR1 and CDR2: LNHDA, SQIVND (reference sequence). This CDR3 region has 13 residues. The V and J ends lost 5 bases and 12 bases respectively, with 17 bases between them. The CDR3 spells CASSLRDFHAQFF. The CDR3 DNA reads as TGTGCCAGTAGTCTTCGGGACTTTCATGCGCAGTTCTTC.

This clone has just a few counts. Other DNA sequences of this sample code for an identical CDR3. The CDR3 spells CASSLTGDTEAFF. CDR3 in DNA: TGTGCCAGCAGCCTTACAGGGGACACTGAAGCTTTCTTT. The rearrangement uses TRBV7-9 and TRBJ1-1; 7 positions agree with TRBD1. This CDR3 contains 13 residues. CDR1 and CDR2 (germline): SEHNR, FQNEAQ (reference sequence). V trimming: 5 bases; J trimming: 3 bases; junction bases outside the gene matches: 3.